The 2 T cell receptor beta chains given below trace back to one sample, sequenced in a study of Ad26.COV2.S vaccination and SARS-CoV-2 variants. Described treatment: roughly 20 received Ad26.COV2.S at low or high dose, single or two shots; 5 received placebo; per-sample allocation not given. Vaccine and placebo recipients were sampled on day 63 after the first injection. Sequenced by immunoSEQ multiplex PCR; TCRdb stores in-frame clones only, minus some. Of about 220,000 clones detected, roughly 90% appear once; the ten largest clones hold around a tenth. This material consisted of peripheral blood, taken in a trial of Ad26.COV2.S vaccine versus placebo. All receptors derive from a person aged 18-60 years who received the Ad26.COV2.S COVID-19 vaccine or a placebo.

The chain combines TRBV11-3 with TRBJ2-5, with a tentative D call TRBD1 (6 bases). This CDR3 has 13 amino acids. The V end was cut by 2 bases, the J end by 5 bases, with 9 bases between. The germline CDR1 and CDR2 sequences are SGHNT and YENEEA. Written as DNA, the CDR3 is TGTGCCAGCAGCTTATCAGGGGTCGAGACCCAGTACTTC. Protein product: CASSLSGVETQYF.

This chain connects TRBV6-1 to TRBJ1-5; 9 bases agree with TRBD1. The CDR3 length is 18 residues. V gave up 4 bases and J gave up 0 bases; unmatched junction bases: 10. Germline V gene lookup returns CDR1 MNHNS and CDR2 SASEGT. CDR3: CASSARTGVQFSNQPQHF. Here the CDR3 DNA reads TGTGCCAGCAGTGCCCGGACAGGGGTCCAATTTAGCAATCAGCCCCAGCATTTT.